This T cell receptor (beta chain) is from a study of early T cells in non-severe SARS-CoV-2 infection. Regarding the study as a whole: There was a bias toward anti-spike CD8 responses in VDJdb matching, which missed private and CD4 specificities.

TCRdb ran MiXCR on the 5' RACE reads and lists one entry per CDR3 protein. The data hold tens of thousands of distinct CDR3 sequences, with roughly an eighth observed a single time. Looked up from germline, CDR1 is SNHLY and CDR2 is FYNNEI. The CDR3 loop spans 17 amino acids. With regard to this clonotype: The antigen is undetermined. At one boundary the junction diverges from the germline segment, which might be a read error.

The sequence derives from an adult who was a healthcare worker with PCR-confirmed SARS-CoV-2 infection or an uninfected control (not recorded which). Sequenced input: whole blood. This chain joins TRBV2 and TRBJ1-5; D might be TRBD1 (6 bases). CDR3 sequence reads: CAGSETGIQYSNQPQHF. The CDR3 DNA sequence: TGTGCCGGCAGTGAAACAGGGATACAATATAGCAATCAGCCCCAGCATTTT.